This T cell receptor (beta chain) is drawn from a study of blood T cell repertoires in COVID-19. Study-level background: In each case, the material was cDNA or gDNA derived from T cells, B-cell-depleted T cells, or PBMCs.

The Seattle site enrolled patients during active infection and followed them longitudinally. Germline V gives CDR1 MNHEY, CDR2 SVGAGI. Trimming took 7 bases from V and 4 from J, leaving 8 bases between them. The CDR3 spans 13 residues. Methods used by the authors: The authors estimated nucleated cell counts from reference gene primer amplification. Clones were sequenced by immunoSEQ multiplex PCR, and TCRdb holds only the in-frame ones, with some missing. D and trimming come from the DNA, and the V and J calls and clone size come from that table. Seen here are about 170,000 clones, approximately 87% observed once, and the top ten hold about a tenth.

The V gene is TRBV6-5, the J gene TRBJ1-6; D uncertain. The clonotype originates from a woman aged 55-69 years with COVID-19, enrolled during active disease. Sequencing was done on a sample of peripheral blood. CDR3 in DNA: TGTGCCAGCAATGCCCAGTATAATTCACCCCTCCACTTT. Translation: CASNAQYNSPLHF.